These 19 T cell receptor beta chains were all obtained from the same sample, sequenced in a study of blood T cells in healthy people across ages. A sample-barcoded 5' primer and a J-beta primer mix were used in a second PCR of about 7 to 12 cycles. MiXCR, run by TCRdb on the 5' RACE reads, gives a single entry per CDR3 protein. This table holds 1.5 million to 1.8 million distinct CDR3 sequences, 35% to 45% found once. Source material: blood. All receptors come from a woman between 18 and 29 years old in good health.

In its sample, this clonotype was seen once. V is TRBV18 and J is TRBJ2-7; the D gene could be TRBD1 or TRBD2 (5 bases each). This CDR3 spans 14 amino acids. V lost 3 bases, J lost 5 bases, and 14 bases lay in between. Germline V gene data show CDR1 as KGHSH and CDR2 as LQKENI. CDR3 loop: CASSPMAGRDEQYF. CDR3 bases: TGTGCCAGCTCACCGATGGCAGGGCGGGACGAGCAGTACTTC.

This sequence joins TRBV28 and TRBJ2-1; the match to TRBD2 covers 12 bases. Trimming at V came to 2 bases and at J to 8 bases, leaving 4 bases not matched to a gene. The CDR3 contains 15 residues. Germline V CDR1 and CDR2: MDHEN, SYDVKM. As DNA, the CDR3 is TGTGCCAGCAGTTTACGTCTAGCGGGAGGGGATGAGCAGTTCTTC. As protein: CASSLRLAGGDEQFF.

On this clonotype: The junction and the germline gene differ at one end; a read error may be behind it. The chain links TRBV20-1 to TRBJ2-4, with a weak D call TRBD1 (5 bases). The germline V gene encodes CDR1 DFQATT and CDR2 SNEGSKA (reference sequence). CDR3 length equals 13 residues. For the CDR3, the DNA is TGCAGTGCTAGACGCAGGGCCAAAACCATTCAGTACTTC. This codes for CSARRRAKTIQYF.

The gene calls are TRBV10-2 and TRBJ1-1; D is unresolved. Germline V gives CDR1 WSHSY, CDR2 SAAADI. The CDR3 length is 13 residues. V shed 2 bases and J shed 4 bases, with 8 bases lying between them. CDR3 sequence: CASSEQEATEAFF. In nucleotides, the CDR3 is TGCGCCAGCAGTGAGCAGGAGGCCACTGAAGCTTTCTTT.

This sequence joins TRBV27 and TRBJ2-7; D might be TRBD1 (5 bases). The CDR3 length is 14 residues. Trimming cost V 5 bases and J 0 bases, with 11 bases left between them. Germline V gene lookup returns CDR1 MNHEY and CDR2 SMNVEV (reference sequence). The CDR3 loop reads CASSPDSPSYEQYF. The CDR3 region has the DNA TGTGCCAGCAGTCCTGACAGCCCCTCCTACGAGCAGTACTTC.

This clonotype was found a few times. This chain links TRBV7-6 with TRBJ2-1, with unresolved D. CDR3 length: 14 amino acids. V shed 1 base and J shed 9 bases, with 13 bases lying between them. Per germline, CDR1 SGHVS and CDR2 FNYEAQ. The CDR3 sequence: CASSLEASLAEQFF. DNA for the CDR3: TGTGCCAGCAGCTTAGAGGCCAGTCTGGCTGAGCAGTTCTTC.

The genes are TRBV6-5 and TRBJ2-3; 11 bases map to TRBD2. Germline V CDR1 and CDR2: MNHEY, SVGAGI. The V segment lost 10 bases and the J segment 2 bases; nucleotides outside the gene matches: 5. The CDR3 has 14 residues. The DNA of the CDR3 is TGTGCCACCTCGGGACTAGCGGTCACAGATACGCAGTATTTT. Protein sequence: CATSGLAVTDTQYF.

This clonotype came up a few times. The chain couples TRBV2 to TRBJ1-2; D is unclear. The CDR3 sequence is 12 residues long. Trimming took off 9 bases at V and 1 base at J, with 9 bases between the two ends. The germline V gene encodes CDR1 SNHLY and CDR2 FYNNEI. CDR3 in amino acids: CASNMDNYGYTF. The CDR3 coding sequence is TGTGCCAGTAACATGGATAACTATGGCTACACCTTC. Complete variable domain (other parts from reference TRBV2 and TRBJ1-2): EPEVTQTPSHQVTQMGQEVILRCVPISNHLYFYWYRQILGQKVEFLVSFYNNEISEKSEIFDDQFSVERPDGSNFTLKIRSTKLEDSAMYFCASNMDNYGYTFGSGTRLTVV.

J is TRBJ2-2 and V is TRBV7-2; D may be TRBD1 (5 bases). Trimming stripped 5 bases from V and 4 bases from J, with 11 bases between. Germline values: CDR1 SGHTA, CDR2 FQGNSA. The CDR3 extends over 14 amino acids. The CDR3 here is CASSERQFTGELFF. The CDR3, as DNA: TGTGCCAGCAGCGAGAGACAGTTCACCGGGGAGCTGTTTTTT.

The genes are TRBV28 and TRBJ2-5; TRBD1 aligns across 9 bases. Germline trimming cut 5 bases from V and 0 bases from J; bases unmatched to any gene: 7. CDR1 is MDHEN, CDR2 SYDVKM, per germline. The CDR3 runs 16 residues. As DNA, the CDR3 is TGTGCCAGCAGTCCCTCAGGGACAGGGTACCAAGAGACCCAGTACTTC. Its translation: CASSPSGTGYQETQYF.

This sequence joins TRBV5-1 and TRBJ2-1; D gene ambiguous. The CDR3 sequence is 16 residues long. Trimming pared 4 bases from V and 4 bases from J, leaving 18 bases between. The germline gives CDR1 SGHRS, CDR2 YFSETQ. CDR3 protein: CASSPTPDLRYNEQFF. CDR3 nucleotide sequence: TGCGCCAGCAGCCCAACGCCGGACCTCAGATACAATGAGCAGTTCTTC.

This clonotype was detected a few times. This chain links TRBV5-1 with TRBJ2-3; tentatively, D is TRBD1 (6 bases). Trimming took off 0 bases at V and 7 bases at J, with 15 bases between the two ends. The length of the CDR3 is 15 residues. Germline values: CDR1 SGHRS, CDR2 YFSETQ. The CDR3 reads CASSLEGGTGNTQYF. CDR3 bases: TGCGCCAGCAGCTTGGAAGGGGGTACGGGTAATACGCAGTATTTT.

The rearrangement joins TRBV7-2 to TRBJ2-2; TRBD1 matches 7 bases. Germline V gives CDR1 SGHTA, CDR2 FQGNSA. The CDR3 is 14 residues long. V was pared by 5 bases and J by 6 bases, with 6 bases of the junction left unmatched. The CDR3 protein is CASSATGLPGELFF. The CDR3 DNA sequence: TGTGCCAGCAGCGCGACAGGGTTACCCGGGGAGCTGTTTTTT.

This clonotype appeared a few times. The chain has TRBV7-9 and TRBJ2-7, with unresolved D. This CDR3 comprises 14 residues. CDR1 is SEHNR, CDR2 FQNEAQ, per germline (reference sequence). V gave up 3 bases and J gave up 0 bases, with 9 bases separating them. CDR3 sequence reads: CASSFGHNSYEQYF. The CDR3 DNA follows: TGTGCCAGCAGCTTCGGGCACAACTCCTACGAGCAGTACTTC. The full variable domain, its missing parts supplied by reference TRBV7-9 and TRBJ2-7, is DTGVSQNPRHKITKRGQNVTFRCDPISEHNRLYWYRQTLGQGPEFLTYFQNEAQLEKSRLLSDRFSAERPKGSFSTLEIQRTEQGDSAMYLCASSFGHNSYEQYFGPGTRLTVT.

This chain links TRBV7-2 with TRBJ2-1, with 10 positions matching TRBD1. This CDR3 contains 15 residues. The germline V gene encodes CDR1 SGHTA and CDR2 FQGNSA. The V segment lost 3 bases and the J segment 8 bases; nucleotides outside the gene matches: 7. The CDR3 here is CASSLEGTGVDEQFF. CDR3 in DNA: TGTGCCAGCAGCTTGGAAGGGACAGGGGTCGATGAGCAGTTCTTC.

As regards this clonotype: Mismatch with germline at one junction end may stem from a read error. CDR3: CASSIDGAGEQYF. In DNA form, the CDR3 reads TGTGCCAGTAGCATAGACGGGGCGGGCGAGCAGTACTTC. V is TRBV19 and J is TRBJ2-7; D may match TRBD1 or TRBD2 (5 bases each). This CDR3 contains 13 residues. Germline CDR1 is LNHDA and CDR2 is SQIVND (reference sequence).

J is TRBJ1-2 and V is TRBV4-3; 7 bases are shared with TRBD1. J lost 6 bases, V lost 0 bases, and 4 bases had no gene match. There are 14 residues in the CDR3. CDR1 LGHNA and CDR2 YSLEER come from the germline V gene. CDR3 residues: CASSQDSGGDGYTF. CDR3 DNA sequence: TGCGCCAGCAGCCAAGATTCAGGGGGTGATGGCTACACCTTC.

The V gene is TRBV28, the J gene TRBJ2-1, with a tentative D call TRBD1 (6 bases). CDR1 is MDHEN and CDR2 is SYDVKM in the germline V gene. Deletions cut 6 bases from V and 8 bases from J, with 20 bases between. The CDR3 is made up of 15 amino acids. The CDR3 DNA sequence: TGTGCCAGCAGCTACCGGGACATCGGCGACGATGAGCAGTTCTTC. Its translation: CASSYRDIGDDEQFF.

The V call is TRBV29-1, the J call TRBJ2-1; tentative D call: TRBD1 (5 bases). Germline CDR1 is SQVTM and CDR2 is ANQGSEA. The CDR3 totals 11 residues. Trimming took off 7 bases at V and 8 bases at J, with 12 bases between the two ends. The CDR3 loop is CSEGNMDEQFF. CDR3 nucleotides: TGCAGCGAGGGGAACATGGATGAGCAGTTCTTC.